This T cell receptor beta chain derives from a study of regulatory T cells in long-lasting Graves disease. This clonotype was recorded many times. This may stem from a read error, because a much larger clone lies one nucleotide away. Time point reported: newly diagnosed GD, antithyroid drugs for less than 3 months. PBMC-extracted RNA yielded the TCR library. EDTA tubes collected 7.5 to 9.5 milliliters of peripheral blood. Trimming took off 3 bases at V and 3 bases at J, with 9 bases between the two ends. The CDR3 is 13 amino acids. The germline V gene encodes CDR1 SGHTA and CDR2 FQGNSA. TCR beta libraries were built with iRepertoire HTBI primers and Arm-PCR of CDR3 regions. TCRdb used MiXCR to reprocess the multiplex PCR reads, holding one entry per CDR3 protein. The data contain hundreds of thousands of distinct CDR3 sequences, over 15% of them seen just once; the ten biggest clones take up less than 35%.

This sample was shared with a second study, whose subject was T cells in Graves' hyperthyroidism and ophthalmopathy. That study adds: Those with hyperthyroidism were 18 to 65 years old, newly diagnosed, and ill for under 2 months.

This sequence joins TRBV7-2 and TRBJ2-7; a possible D gene is TRBD1 (5 bases). The material sequenced was peripheral blood mononuclear cells (PBMCs), taken at new diagnosis, from a patient treated with antithyroid drugs. This TCR was recovered from a man aged 35-49 years with Graves disease. The CDR3 here is CASSFGHGYEQYF. CDR3 nucleotides: TGTGCCAGCAGCTTCGGACATGGCTACGAGCAGTACTTC.